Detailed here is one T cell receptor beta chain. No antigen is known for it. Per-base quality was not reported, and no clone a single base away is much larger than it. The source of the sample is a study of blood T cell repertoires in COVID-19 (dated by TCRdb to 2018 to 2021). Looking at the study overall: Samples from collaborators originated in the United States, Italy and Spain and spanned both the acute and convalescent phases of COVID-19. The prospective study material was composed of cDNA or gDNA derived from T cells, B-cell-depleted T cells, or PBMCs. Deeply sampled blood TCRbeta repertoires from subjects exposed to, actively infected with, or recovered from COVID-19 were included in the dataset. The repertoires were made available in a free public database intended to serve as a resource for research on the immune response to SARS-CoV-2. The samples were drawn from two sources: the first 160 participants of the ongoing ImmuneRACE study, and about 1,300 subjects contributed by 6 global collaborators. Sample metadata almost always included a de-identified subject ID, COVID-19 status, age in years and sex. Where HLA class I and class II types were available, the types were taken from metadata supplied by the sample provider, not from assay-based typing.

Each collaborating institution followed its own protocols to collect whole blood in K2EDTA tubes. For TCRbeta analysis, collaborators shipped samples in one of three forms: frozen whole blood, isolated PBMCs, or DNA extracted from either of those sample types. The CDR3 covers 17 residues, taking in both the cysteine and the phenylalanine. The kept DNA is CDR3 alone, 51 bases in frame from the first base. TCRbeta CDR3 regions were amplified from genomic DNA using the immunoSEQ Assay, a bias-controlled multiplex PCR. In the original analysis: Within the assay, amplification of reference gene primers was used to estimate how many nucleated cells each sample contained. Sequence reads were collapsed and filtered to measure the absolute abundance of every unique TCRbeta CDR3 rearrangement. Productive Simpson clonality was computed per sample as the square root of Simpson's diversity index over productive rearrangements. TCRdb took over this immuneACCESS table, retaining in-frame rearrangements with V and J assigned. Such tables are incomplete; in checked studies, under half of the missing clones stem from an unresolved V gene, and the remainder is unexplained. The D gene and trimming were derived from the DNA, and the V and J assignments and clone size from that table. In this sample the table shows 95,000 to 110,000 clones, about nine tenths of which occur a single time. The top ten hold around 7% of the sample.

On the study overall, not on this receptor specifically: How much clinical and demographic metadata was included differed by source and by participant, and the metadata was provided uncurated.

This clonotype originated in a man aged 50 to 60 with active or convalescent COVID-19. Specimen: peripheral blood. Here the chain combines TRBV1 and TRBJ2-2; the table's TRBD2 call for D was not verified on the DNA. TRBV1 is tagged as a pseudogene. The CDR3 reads CTSSQGLSGTGTGELFF. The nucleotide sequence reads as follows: TGCACCAGCAGCCAAGGGCTTAGCGGGACTGGGACCGGGGAGCTGTTTTTT.